This T cell receptor beta chain was captured by sequencing in a study of blood T cell repertoires in COVID-19 (TCRdb year 2020). Turning to the overall study: Samples from collaborators originated in the United States, Italy and Spain and spanned both the acute and convalescent phases of COVID-19. The material from the prospective study consisted of cDNA or gDNA derived from T cells, B-cell-depleted T cells, or PBMCs. The dataset comprised deeply sampled blood TCRbeta repertoires from subjects exposed to, actively infected with, or recovered from COVID-19. The repertoires were made available in a free public database intended to serve as a resource for research on the immune response to SARS-CoV-2. Samples came from the ongoing ImmuneRACE study (first 160 participants) plus 1,254 subjects from 6 global collaborators. Nearly every sample came with metadata listing a de-identified subject ID, COVID-19 status, age in years and sex. Where available, HLA class I and class II types were taken from metadata supplied by the sample provider and were not determined by assay-based typing.

Study-level results and caveats: The quantity of clinical and demographic metadata differed by source and by participant and was supplied without curation.

Sequences MNHEY (CDR1) and SVGAGI (CDR2) are obtained from the germline V gene. The junction shows trimming of 7 bases on V and 5 bases on J, and the gene matches do not reach 5 bases of it. Spanning cysteine to phenylalanine, the CDR3 consists of 15 amino acids. Only the CDR3 DNA stays, 45 bases, in frame from base 1. TCRbeta CDR3 regions were amplified from genomic DNA using the immunoSEQ Assay, a bias-controlled multiplex PCR. Per the source publication's procedure: The number of nucleated cells in each sample was estimated from the amplification of reference gene primers within the assay. Sequence reads were collapsed and filtered to measure the absolute abundance of every unique TCRbeta CDR3 rearrangement. For each sample, productive Simpson clonality was calculated as the square root of Simpson's diversity index across productive rearrangements. TCRdb retrieved this table from immuneACCESS and kept in-frame rearrangements only. Not all clones are present; in checked studies, unresolved V genes account for under half, and no reason is known for the remainder. V and J calls and clone size are given by that table; D and trimming were obtained from the DNA. The sample table lists hundreds of thousands of clones, 85% to 90% of them with a count of one. Together, the top ten hold more than 0.95% of the sample.

In the prospective study, participants were about 18 to 89 years old, resided in about 25 geographic areas of the United States, and were enrolled through a virtual design. Cohort assignment in the prospective study relied on participant-reported clinical history from a screening survey and a study questionnaire. For ImmuneRACE Cohort 3, a participant was defined as recovered based on two consecutive negative NP/OP PCR tests, clearance by a healthcare professional, or resolution of symptoms. In the prospective study, whole blood, serum and a nasopharyngeal or oropharyngeal swab were collected from each participant by mobile phlebotomists. Participants in the prospective study had the option to provide additional blood draws and questionnaires over a roughly 2-month period. Before DNA extraction, prospective study blood samples were shipped either frozen or at room temperature. Turning to this clone: What this receptor recognizes is not known. There are no base qualities to consult, and no much larger clone falls within one base.

This TCR came from a man aged 25 to 45 who had recovered from COVID-19. The sequencing sample was made of PBMCs or T cells enriched from blood (not recorded which). The rearranged segments are TRBV6-5 and TRBJ2-1, with 13 bases matching TRBD2. The DNA is as follows: TGTGCCAGCACCCCACTAGCGGGAGGGCACAATGAGCAGTTCTTC. It translates to CASTPLAGGHNEQFF.